The rows below give T cell receptor beta chains drawn from one sample of a study of shared clonotypes between healthy human individuals. The protocol was immunoSEQ multiplex PCR, while the TCRdb copy is restricted to in-frame clones and leaves out a portion. There are roughly 2.2 million clones in the sample; approximately 95% occur only once, and about 0.41% lies in the top ten. The source material was naive CD4+ T cells from PBMCs. The source of these receptors is a man younger than 35 in good health. Some clones in this sample may be carry-over from other donors' samples. Each CDR3 is given with its conserved first and last residue. A D gene is named only where the DNA matches it firmly. Size is omitted from some rows. Given values are once, few, many or a class for expanded clones.

D gene: .; clone size: .; V gene: TRBV7-9; J gene: TRBJ1-3; CDR3 DNA: TGTGCCAGCAGCCCAGCGGTTCTCTCTGGAAACACCATATATTTT; CDR3 protein: CASSPAVLSGNTIYF
D gene: .; clone size: .; V gene: TRBV5-5; J gene: TRBJ2-5; CDR3 DNA: TGTGCCAGCAGCTTATCGGGGAATCCTGAGACCCAGTACTTC; CDR3 protein: CASSLSGNPETQYF
D gene: TRBD1; clone size: .; V gene: TRBV18; J gene: TRBJ1-2; CDR3 DNA: TGTGCCAGCTCAAGTGCAGGGGGCGACTATGGCTACACCTTC; CDR3 protein: CASSSAGGDYGYTF
D gene: .; clone size: .; V gene: TRBV4-2; J gene: TRBJ2-7; CDR3 DNA: TGTGCCAGCAGCCAAACGACAATTGCCGAGCAGTACTTC; CDR3 protein: CASSQTTIAEQYF
D gene: .; clone size: .; V gene: TRBV2; J gene: TRBJ1-4; CDR3 DNA: TGTGCCAGCAGCCCCCGATCCTCCCCGGGTGAAAAACTGTTTTTT; CDR3 protein: CASSPRSSPGEKLFF
D gene: .; clone size: .; V gene: TRBV7-2; J gene: TRBJ2-5; CDR3 DNA: TGTGCCAGCAGACCGGGGGAGGGGGTCTATCGTCAGTACTTC; CDR3 protein: CASRPGEGVYRQYF
D gene: .; clone size: .; V gene: TRBV7-2; J gene: TRBJ2-2; CDR3 DNA: TGTGCCAGCAGCTTAGGGCCCTCTGGGGAGCTGTTTTTT; CDR3 protein: CASSLGPSGELFF
D gene: TRBD2; clone size: .; V gene: TRBV5-1; J gene: TRBJ2-2; CDR3 DNA: TGCGCCAGCAGCCTGGGACTAGCGGGGTACGCGAACACCGGGGAGCTGTTTTTT; CDR3 protein: CASSLGLAGYANTGELFF
D gene: TRBD1; clone size: .; V gene: TRBV27; J gene: TRBJ2-2; CDR3 DNA: TGTGCCAGCAGTTTAGGACAGGGGTTGAACACCGGGGAGCTGTTTTTT; CDR3 protein: CASSLGQGLNTGELFF
D gene: .; clone size: .; V gene: TRBV25-1; J gene: TRBJ2-2; CDR3 DNA: TGTGCCAGCACCGACCCCCGACTCGTGGGGGAGCTGTTTTTT; CDR3 protein: CASTDPRLVGELFF
D gene: .; clone size: once; V gene: TRBV6-1; J gene: TRBJ1-5; CDR3 DNA: TGTGCCAGCAGTGAAAGCTTTGGGGATCAGCCCCAGCATTTT; CDR3 protein: CASSESFGDQPQHF
D gene: .; clone size: .; V gene: TRBV5-4; J gene: TRBJ2-5; CDR3 DNA: TGTGCCAGCAGCTTGAGTAGATCTGAGACCCAGTACTTC; CDR3 protein: CASSLSRSETQYF
D gene: .; clone size: .; V gene: TRBV5-1; J gene: TRBJ2-3; CDR3 DNA: TGCGCCAGCAGCTCTATGACAGGCGACACAGATACGCAGTATTTT; CDR3 protein: CASSSMTGDTDTQYF
D gene: .; clone size: .; V gene: TRBV30; J gene: TRBJ2-3; CDR3 DNA: TGTGCCTGGAACAAGGATTTCACAGATACGCAGTATTTT; CDR3 protein: CAWNKDFTDTQYF
D gene: TRBD1; clone size: .; V gene: TRBV6-6; J gene: TRBJ2-3; CDR3 DNA: TGTGCCAGCAATAGGGGACAGGGTACAGATACGCAGTATTTT; CDR3 protein: CASNRGQGTDTQYF
D gene: .; clone size: .; V gene: TRBV11-3; J gene: TRBJ2-1; CDR3 DNA: TGTGCCAGCAGCTTAAGCTTCAATGAGCAGTTCTTC; CDR3 protein: CASSLSFNEQFF
D gene: .; clone size: .; V gene: TRBV14; J gene: TRBJ2-7; CDR3 DNA: TGTGCCAGCAGCCCCTCTGGGCAGGGTCCTTACGAGCAGTACTTC; CDR3 protein: CASSPSGQGPYEQYF
D gene: .; clone size: .; V gene: TRBV25-1; J gene: TRBJ2-3; CDR3 DNA: TGTGCCAGCGGTTCCAGCACAGATACGCAGTATTTT; CDR3 protein: CASGSSTDTQYF
D gene: .; clone size: .; V gene: TRBV5-1; J gene: TRBJ2-1; CDR3 DNA: TGCGCCAGCAGCTCGAATACGGAGAGCTATAGTGAGCAGTTCTTC; CDR3 protein: CASSSNTESYSEQFF
D gene: .; clone size: .; V gene: TRBV14; J gene: TRBJ2-5; CDR3 DNA: TGTGCCAGCAGCCAAGGGGGCAGATCCAAAGAGACCCAGTACTTC; CDR3 protein: CASSQGGRSKETQYF
D gene: .; clone size: once; V gene: TRBV5-1; J gene: TRBJ1-2; CDR3 DNA: TGCGCCAGCAGGGTATCGGACGGAAATGGCTACACCTTC; CDR3 protein: CASRVSDGNGYTF
D gene: .; clone size: .; V gene: TRBV19; J gene: TRBJ1-2; CDR3 DNA: TGTGCCAGTAGTATAGATCGGGCGGCCGGGGACTATGGCTACACCTTC; CDR3 protein: CASSIDRAAGDYGYTF
D gene: .; clone size: .; V gene: TRBV2; J gene: TRBJ2-1; CDR3 DNA: TGTGCCAGCAGTGAAGCTAAGTCCTACAATGAGCAGTTCTTC; CDR3 protein: CASSEAKSYNEQFF
D gene: .; clone size: .; V gene: TRBV6-6; J gene: TRBJ2-3; CDR3 DNA: TGTGCCAGCAGCCAGAAACTTACTAGCACAGATACGCAGTATTTT; CDR3 protein: CASSQKLTSTDTQYF
D gene: .; clone size: .; V gene: TRBV28; J gene: TRBJ2-6; CDR3 DNA: TGTGCCAGCAGTTTTCCCCAGGGAGGTGGGGCCAACGTCCTGACTTTC; CDR3 protein: CASSFPQGGGANVLTF
D gene: .; clone size: once; V gene: TRBV28; J gene: TRBJ2-7; CDR3 DNA: TGTGCCAGCAGTTTAGTGGAAGGGTGGCGGTACTTC; CDR3 protein: CASSLVEGWRYF
D gene: TRBD1; clone size: .; V gene: TRBV6-6; J gene: TRBJ2-7; CDR3 DNA: TGTGCCAGCAGGGAACTACCGGGACAGAAATACGAGCAGTACTTC; CDR3 protein: CASRELPGQKYEQYF
D gene: TRBD1; clone size: .; V gene: TRBV4-1; J gene: TRBJ1-1; CDR3 DNA: TGCGCCAGCAGCCAACAGGGGGGGAGGGGAAACACTGAAGCTTTCTTT; CDR3 protein: CASSQQGGRGNTEAFF
D gene: .; clone size: .; V gene: TRBV7-2; J gene: TRBJ1-3; CDR3 DNA: TGTGCCAGCAGCTTAGGGATAGGGGGGACTGGAAACACCATATATTTT; CDR3 protein: CASSLGIGGTGNTIYF
D gene: .; clone size: .; V gene: TRBV7-3; J gene: TRBJ2-1; CDR3 DNA: TGTGCCAGCAGCTTAGAGGGGAATGGGGAGCAGTTCTTC; CDR3 protein: CASSLEGNGEQFF
D gene: TRBD2; clone size: .; V gene: TRBV6-4; J gene: TRBJ2-1; CDR3 DNA: TGTGCCAGCAGTGACGCCTGGCTAGCGGGAGGGGATGAGCAGTTCTTC; CDR3 protein: CASSDAWLAGGDEQFF
D gene: .; clone size: .; V gene: TRBV10-3; J gene: TRBJ2-5; CDR3 DNA: TGTGCCATCGAGGCAGGTCCAGGGGAGACCCAGTACTTC; CDR3 protein: CAIEAGPGETQYF
D gene: .; clone size: .; V gene: TRBV5-6; J gene: TRBJ2-7; CDR3 DNA: TGTGCCAGCAGCTTGCGACCCAGGTACGGAATCTACGAGCAGTACTTC; CDR3 protein: CASSLRPRYGIYEQYF
D gene: .; clone size: once; V gene: TRBV5-8; J gene: TRBJ2-5; CDR3 DNA: TGTGCCAGCAGCCGGAAACAAGAGACCCAGTACTTC; CDR3 protein: CASSRKQETQYF
D gene: TRBD1; clone size: .; V gene: TRBV2; J gene: TRBJ2-5; CDR3 DNA: TGTGCCAGCAGCGGGACAGGGGGCATGGAGACCCAGTACTTC; CDR3 protein: CASSGTGGMETQYF
D gene: TRBD2; clone size: .; V gene: TRBV2; J gene: TRBJ2-3; CDR3 DNA: TGTGCCAGCAGTGGGGGACTAGCGGGAATACGCACAGATACGCAGTATTTT; CDR3 protein: CASSGGLAGIRTDTQYF
D gene: .; clone size: .; V gene: TRBV5-1; J gene: TRBJ2-3; CDR3 DNA: TGCGCCAGCAGCTTTTACTCTTCTGAGGATACGCAGTATTTT; CDR3 protein: CASSFYSSEDTQYF
D gene: .; clone size: .; V gene: TRBV7-9; J gene: TRBJ1-5; CDR3 DNA: TGTGCCAGCAGCAAGGGAGATAGCAATCAGCCCCAGCATTTT; CDR3 protein: CASSKGDSNQPQHF
D gene: TRBD1; clone size: .; V gene: TRBV19; J gene: TRBJ2-5; CDR3 DNA: TGTGCCAGCCGGGACAGGGCCTTTGAGACCCAGTACTTC; CDR3 protein: CASRDRAFETQYF
D gene: .; clone size: .; V gene: TRBV28; J gene: TRBJ2-5; CDR3 DNA: TGTGCCAGCAGTTTCCGTCGAGAGACCCAGTACTTC; CDR3 protein: CASSFRRETQYF
D gene: .; clone size: .; V gene: TRBV5-4; J gene: TRBJ1-1; CDR3 DNA: TGTGCCAGCAGCTTCCGGGACATAACTGAAGCTTTCTTT; CDR3 protein: CASSFRDITEAFF
D gene: .; clone size: .; V gene: TRBV7-2; J gene: TRBJ2-7; CDR3 DNA: TGTGCCAGCAGCCAGATGGGCGTACCGGGTGCCGAGCAGTACTTC; CDR3 protein: CASSQMGVPGAEQYF
D gene: .; clone size: .; V gene: TRBV7-3; J gene: TRBJ2-3; CDR3 DNA: TGTGCCAGCAGCTTAACGCTGCGAGGGGGGCTCACAGATACGCAGTATTTT; CDR3 protein: CASSLTLRGGLTDTQYF
D gene: TRBD1; clone size: .; V gene: TRBV7-9; J gene: TRBJ1-1; CDR3 DNA: TGTGCCAGCAGCTTAAGGGGGCTGGAGAACACTGAAGCTTTCTTT; CDR3 protein: CASSLRGLENTEAFF
D gene: .; clone size: .; V gene: TRBV28; J gene: TRBJ1-5; CDR3 DNA: TGTGCCAGCAGTCCGGGGGCGGACCAGCCCCAGCATTTT; CDR3 protein: CASSPGADQPQHF
D gene: .; clone size: .; V gene: TRBV4-2; J gene: TRBJ1-4; CDR3 DNA: TGTGCCAGCAGCCAAGATCAGGGGGAAAAACTGTTTTTT; CDR3 protein: CASSQDQGEKLFF
D gene: .; clone size: .; V gene: TRBV6-5; J gene: TRBJ1-4; CDR3 DNA: TGTGCCAGCAGTTTCAGGCCAACTAATGAAAAACTGTTTTTT; CDR3 protein: CASSFRPTNEKLFF
D gene: .; clone size: once; V gene: TRBV18; J gene: TRBJ1-2; CDR3 DNA: TGTGCCAGCTCACCACCTGACGGTACTAACTATGGCTACACCTTC; CDR3 protein: CASSPPDGTNYGYTF
D gene: .; clone size: .; V gene: TRBV7-8; J gene: TRBJ2-1; CDR3 DNA: TGTGCCAGCAGCCAACCATTGCGCAATGAGCAGTTCTTC; CDR3 protein: CASSQPLRNEQFF